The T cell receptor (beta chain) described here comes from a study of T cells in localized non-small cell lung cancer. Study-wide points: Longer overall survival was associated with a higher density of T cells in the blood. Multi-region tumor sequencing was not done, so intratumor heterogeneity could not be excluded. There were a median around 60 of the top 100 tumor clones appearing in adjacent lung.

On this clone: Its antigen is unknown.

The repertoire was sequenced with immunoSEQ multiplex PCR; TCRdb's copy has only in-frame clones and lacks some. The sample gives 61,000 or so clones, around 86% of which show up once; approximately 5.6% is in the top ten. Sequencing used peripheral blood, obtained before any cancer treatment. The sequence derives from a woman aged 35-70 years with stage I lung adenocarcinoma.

The CDR3 nucleotides read TGTGCCAGCAGCTTAAACAGGGGGTTTGGCTACACCTTC. Translating gives CASSLNRGFGYTF. The chain employs TRBV7-3 and TRBJ1-2; 8 bases are shared with TRBD1. CDR1 and CDR2 from the germline V gene are SGHTA and FQGTGA. This CDR3 comprises 13 residues. V trimming: 1 base; J trimming: 7 bases; junction bases outside the gene matches: 2.